This passage covers 30 T cell receptor beta chains from one sample sequenced in a study of blood T cell repertoires in COVID-19. Profiling relied on immunoSEQ multiplex PCR, and the TCRdb table lists in-frame clones only, not all of them. The data hold some 96,000 clones, with 80% to 95% observed a single time. What was sequenced was peripheral blood. These receptor sequences come from a man over 45 with active COVID-19.

V and J are TRBV6-4 and TRBJ1-1; tentatively, D is TRBD1 (6 bases). Trimming took 6 bases from V and 0 from J, leaving 20 bases between them. Germline-derived CDR1 and CDR2 are MRHNA and SNTAGT. The CDR3 covers 17 residues. The CDR3 loop is CASSLDPRGALNTEAFF. The CDR3, as DNA: TGTGCCAGCAGCCTAGACCCCAGGGGAGCCTTGAACACTGAAGCTTTCTTT.

The genes are TRBV4-1 and TRBJ2-2; 7 nucleotides line up with TRBD2. This CDR3 comprises 16 residues. Germline CDR1 and CDR2: MGHRA and YSYEKL. V lost 4 bases to trimming and J lost 4 bases; unmatched junction nucleotides: 9. The CDR3 DNA reads as TGCGCCAGCAGCCTCGGCGGGAGTCTATTCACCGGGGAGCTGTTTTTT. Its protein is CASSLGGSLFTGELFF.

This chain uses TRBV11-3 with TRBJ2-3; 7 bases fit TRBD1. After removal of 3 bases from V and 5 bases from J, the junction contained 2 bases not matched to a gene. Germline assignment: CDR1 SGHNT and CDR2 YENEEA. The CDR3 is 13 residues long. This CDR3 reads CASSLDRRDTQYF. The DNA of the CDR3 is TGTGCCAGCAGCTTGGACAGGCGAGATACGCAGTATTTT.

The chain carries TRBV24-1 and TRBJ2-7; D remains unclear. The CDR3 length is 11 residues. V gave up 6 bases and J gave up 4 bases, with 6 bases separating them. Per germline, CDR1 KGHDR and CDR2 SFDVKD. CDR3: CATSLLYEQYV. The CDR3 nucleotides are TGTGCCACCAGTCTCCTTTACGAGCAGTACGTC.

The J gene is TRBJ1-4, the V gene TRBV5-5; 7 bases match TRBD1. This CDR3 comprises 15 residues. With 1 base clipped from V and 6 bases from J, the junction kept 6 bases outside the gene matches. The germline V gene has CDR1 SGHKS and CDR2 YYEKEE (reference sequence). CDR3 bases: TGTGCCAGCAGCTTGACAGGGGTTTCTCATGAAAAACTGTTTTTT. Its translation: CASSLTGVSHEKLFF.

The DNA for the CDR3 is TGTGCTAGCCGGGACAGGAGTCACAATGAGCAGTTCTTC. This encodes CASRDRSHNEQFF. The gene calls are TRBV12-5 and TRBJ2-1, with 8 bases that match TRBD1. Per germline, CDR1 LGHNT and CDR2 FRNRAP. The trim removed 9 bases at V and 5 bases at J, leaving 6 bases unmatched. CDR3 size: 13 residues.

V usage is TRBV5-4 and J usage is TRBJ1-4, with TRBD1 identical over 8 bases. The junction had 6 bases not matched to a gene; V was cut back by 3 bases and J by 8 bases. This CDR3 region has 14 residues. CDR1 is SGHNT and CDR2 is YYREEE in the germline V gene (reference sequence). CDR3 sequence (DNA): TGTGCCAGCAGCTCCGAGGACAGGGACGAAAAACTGTTTTTT. As protein: CASSSEDRDEKLFF.

The chain combines TRBV11-2 with TRBJ1-3; maybe TRBD1 (5 bases). V was pared by 0 bases and J by 2 bases, with 11 bases between. Germline V gene data show CDR1 as SGHAT and CDR2 as FQNNGV. The CDR3 totals 16 residues. CDR3: CASSLDLGAAGNTIYF. CDR3 in DNA: TGTGCCAGCAGCTTAGATTTAGGGGCCGCTGGAAACACCATATATTTT. The full variable domain, its missing parts supplied by reference TRBV11-2 and TRBJ1-3, is EAGVAQSPRYKIIEKRQSVAFWCNPISGHATLYWYQQILGQGPKLLIQFQNNGVVDDSQLPKDRFSAERLKGVDSTLKIQPAKLEDSAVYLCASSLDLGAAGNTIYFGEGSWLTVV.

The rearrangement links TRBV11-2 to TRBJ2-7, with D possibly matching TRBD1 (6 bases). Trimming pared 5 bases from V and 2 bases from J, leaving 16 bases between. Looked up from germline, CDR1 is SGHAT and CDR2 is FQNNGV. CDR3 length: 15 residues. The CDR3 loop reads CASSPGPDSTYEQYV. The CDR3 bases are TGTGCCAGCAGCCCAGGGCCGGACAGCACCTACGAGCAGTACGTC.

This clone was seen a single time. The V gene is TRBV20-1, the J gene TRBJ2-5; D is possibly TRBD1 (6 bases). The CDR3 totals 14 residues. Trimming pared 3 bases from V and 5 bases from J, leaving 16 bases between. Germline CDR1 is DFQATT and CDR2 is SNEGSKA (reference sequence). The CDR3 bases are TGCAGTGCTAGTTCGGGCAGGGGAGTCGAGACCCAGTACTTC. Translation: CSASSGRGVETQYF.

The V and J genes are TRBV11-3 and TRBJ2-3, with 7 bases fitting TRBD2. The length of the CDR3 is 16 residues. CDR1 SGHNT and CDR2 YENEEA come from the germline V gene. V lost 1 base to trimming and J lost 3 bases; unmatched junction nucleotides: 7. The CDR3 DNA is TGTGCCAGCAGCTTAGCGGATGGCGGGGGAACAGATACGCAGTATTTT. It codes for CASSLADGGGTDTQYF.

The chain links TRBV5-4 to TRBJ2-2; 14 bases are shared with TRBD2. The germline V gene encodes CDR1 SGHNT and CDR2 YYREEE (reference sequence). The V gene end was trimmed by 3 bases and the J gene end by 8 bases; junction bases not matched to a gene: 9. This CDR3 contains 17 residues. The CDR3, as DNA: TGTGCCAGCAGCTCGTCCGGGACTAGCGGGAGAGCGGGGGAGCTGTTTTTT. Its translation is CASSSSGTSGRAGELFF.

The V gene is TRBV6-5, the J gene TRBJ2-5, with TRBD1 identical over 7 bases. Germline CDR1 and CDR2: MNHEY and SVGAGI. The J segment lost 1 base and the V segment lost 4 bases, leaving 9 bases of the junction unmatched. This CDR3 is 16 amino acids long. CDR3 residues: CASSSLWDSPQETQYF. As DNA, the CDR3 is TGTGCCAGCAGTTCGTTGTGGGACAGCCCCCAAGAGACCCAGTACTTC.

V gene TRBV11-3 combines with J gene TRBJ2-1; perhaps TRBD1 as D (5 bases). V lost 4 bases, J lost 0 bases, and 10 bases lay in between. The CDR3 consists of 15 residues. CDR1 and CDR2 from the germline V gene are SGHNT and YENEEA. The CDR3 nucleotides read TGTGCCAGCAGCTCCCAGGGCGCCTCCTACAATGAGCAGTTCTTC. Protein product: CASSSQGASYNEQFF.

The gene calls are TRBV5-1 and TRBJ2-3; 11 positions agree with TRBD2. The germline V gene encodes CDR1 SGHRS and CDR2 YFSETQ. The CDR3 loop spans 16 amino acids. Trimming cost V 4 bases and J 2 bases; bases outside gene matches: 6. In DNA form, the CDR3 reads TGCGCCAGCAGCAGATTAGCGGGGGGGCCCACAGATACGCAGTATTTT. Protein product: CASSRLAGGPTDTQYF.

The J gene is TRBJ1-6, the V gene TRBV6-7; TRBD1 is a possible D gene (5 bases). Being an ORF, TRBV6-7 has a function that is uncertain. The V and J ends lost 8 bases and 4 bases respectively, with 21 bases between them. The CDR3 extends over 17 amino acids. The CDR3 DNA follows: TGTGCCAGCCACCCGCACCCGGGACTAAGGTATAATTCACCCCTCCACTTT. It specifies CASHPHPGLRYNSPLHF.

This chain links TRBV6-5 with TRBJ1-2, with no clear D. Germline V gene data show CDR1 as MNHEY and CDR2 as SVGAGI. The CDR3 runs 12 residues. V lost 5 bases and J 6 bases, leaving 10 bases between the germline ends. The DNA of the CDR3 is TGTGCCAGCAGTACCGCCGGGGATGGCTACACCTTC. Its translation: CASSTAGDGYTF.

V usage is TRBV5-1 and J usage is TRBJ1-1; no reliable D call. The CDR3 sequence is 12 residues long. Germline V gene data show CDR1 as SGHRS and CDR2 as YFSETQ. Deletions cut 7 bases from V and 4 bases from J, with 11 bases between. The CDR3 is CASHEEGTEAFF. The CDR3 coding sequence is TGCGCCAGCCACGAAGAGGGCACTGAAGCTTTCTTT.

The rearrangement joins TRBV4-2 to TRBJ2-1, with TRBD2 identical over 10 bases. CDR1 is LGHNA and CDR2 is YNFKEQ in the germline V gene. This CDR3 spans 16 amino acids. The ends lost 0 bases at V and 6 bases at J; junction bases unmatched: 5. The CDR3 protein is CASSQERTSGLNEQFF. The CDR3 bases are TGTGCCAGCAGCCAAGAACGGACTAGCGGACTCAATGAGCAGTTCTTC.

The genes are TRBV28 and TRBJ2-3; maybe TRBD2 (5 bases). The CDR3 has 15 amino acids. Germline lookup yields CDR1 MDHEN and CDR2 SYDVKM. V dropped 3 bases and J dropped 7 bases, with 17 bases sitting between them. CDR3 amino acids: CASSFRGLVGNTQYF. Here the CDR3 DNA reads TGTGCCAGCAGTTTCCGCGGGCTAGTAGGAAATACGCAGTATTTT.

In nucleotides, the CDR3 is TGCGCCAGCAGCCAATATACTAGCGGTCACAATGAGCAGTTCTTC. This gives the protein CASSQYTSGHNEQFF. V gene TRBV4-1 combines with J gene TRBJ2-1, with 8 bases that match TRBD2. Germline-derived CDR1 and CDR2 are MGHRA and YSYEKL. The CDR3 contains 15 residues. Trimming cost V 2 bases and J 5 bases; bases outside gene matches: 5.

The gene calls are TRBV5-4 and TRBJ2-3; 7 nucleotides match TRBD2. The V segment lost 5 bases and the J segment 3 bases; nucleotides outside the gene matches: 9. From germline, CDR1 is SGHNT and CDR2 YYREEE (reference sequence). The CDR3 covers 15 residues. The chain's CDR3 is CASSPRGGPTDTQYF. In DNA form, the CDR3 reads TGTGCCAGCAGTCCCCGGGGAGGGCCGACAGATACGCAGTATTTT. Full variable domain (missing parts from reference TRBV5-4 and TRBJ2-3): ETGVTQSPTHLIKTRGQQVTLRCSSQSGHNTVSWYQQALGQGPQFIFQYYREEENGRGNFPPRFSGLQFPNYSSELNVNALELDDSALYLCASSPRGGPTDTQYFGPGTRLTVL.

V is TRBV9 and J is TRBJ1-3; D call uncertain. The V end lost 4 bases, the J end lost 4 bases, and 15 bases lay between the germline ends. The germline CDR1 and CDR2 sequences are SGDLS and YYNGEE. The CDR3 is made up of 15 amino acids. This chain's CDR3 is CASSPRGASGNTIYF. For the CDR3, the DNA is TGTGCCAGCAGCCCAAGAGGAGCTAGCGGAAACACCATATATTTT.

The rearrangement links TRBV9 to TRBJ2-3; maybe TRBD2 (5 bases). Germline V gives CDR1 SGDLS, CDR2 YYNGEE. V dropped 5 bases and J dropped 10 bases, with 26 bases sitting between them. The CDR3 is made up of 16 amino acids. CDR3 amino acids: CASSRNSGSRVPSQYF. Here the CDR3 DNA reads TGTGCCAGCAGTCGTAACTCGGGGTCTAGGGTCCCATCGCAGTATTTT.

V usage is TRBV18 and J usage is TRBJ2-1, with TRBD2 matching over 8 bases. Germline lookup yields CDR1 KGHSH and CDR2 LQKENI. The J segment lost 6 bases and the V segment lost 0 bases, leaving 7 bases of the junction unmatched. CDR3 length: 16 residues. CDR3 nucleotide sequence: TGTGCCAGCTCACCACCCGGGACTAGTAGAAGCAATGAGCAGTTCTTC. Encoded protein: CASSPPGTSRSNEQFF.

The chain combines TRBV6-5 with TRBJ2-3; TRBD2 aligns across 7 bases. Germline V gives CDR1 MNHEY, CDR2 SVGAGI. The CDR3 has 15 amino acids. V lost 7 bases to trimming and J lost 5 bases; unmatched junction nucleotides: 12. CDR3 amino acids: CASTPLGGGLDTQYF. DNA for the CDR3: TGTGCCAGCACCCCCCTCGGGGGAGGGCTAGATACGCAGTATTTT.

The rearrangement uses TRBV18 and TRBJ2-1; possible D gene TRBD1, 5 bases. Trimming stripped 4 bases from V and 2 bases from J, with 18 bases between. The germline CDR1 and CDR2 sequences are KGHSH and LQKENI. CDR3 size: 17 residues. CDR3 coding DNA: TGTGCCAGCTCACTCACAAGGCCGACAGTGGCCTACAATGAGCAGTTCTTC. Translated: CASSLTRPTVAYNEQFF. Full variable domain (missing parts from reference TRBV18 and TRBJ2-1): NAGVMQNPRHLVRRRGQEARLRCSPMKGHSHVYWYRQLPEEGLKFMVYLQKENIIDESGMPKERFSAEFPKEGPSILRIQQVVRGDSAAYFCASSLTRPTVAYNEQFFGPGTRLTVL.

V usage is TRBV6-5 and J usage is TRBJ1-1; D is undetermined. V shed 7 bases and J shed 4 bases, with 10 bases lying between them. The CDR3 extends over 12 amino acids. Germline CDR1 reads MNHEY; CDR2 reads SVGAGI. In DNA, the CDR3 is TGTGCCAGCACCGGAGGGAGCACTGAAGCTTTCTTT. Protein sequence: CASTGGSTEAFF.

The chain has TRBV29-1 and TRBJ2-2, with D perhaps TRBD1 (6 bases). V dropped 7 bases and J dropped 4 bases, with 13 bases sitting between them. The CDR3 length is 13 residues. Germline loops: CDR1 SQVTM, CDR2 ANQGSEA. CDR3 nucleotides: TGCAGCGCCGGGACACGTAGCACCGGGGAGCTGTTTTTT. This codes for CSAGTRSTGELFF.

This clone was counted a few times. V and J are TRBV15 and TRBJ2-7; tentative D call: TRBD1 (5 bases). Per germline, CDR1 LNHNV and CDR2 YYDKDF (reference sequence). This CDR3 has 15 residues. The V end lost 0 bases, the J end lost 6 bases, and 15 bases lay between the germline ends. The CDR3 nucleotides read TGTGCCACCAGCAGAGATCAGGGTGTTGTTAGCGAGCAGTACTTC. Translated, it gives CATSRDQGVVSEQYF.